The present TCR beta chain was sequenced within a study of T cells after yellow fever vaccination. The ends were cut back, 8 bases at V and 6 bases at J, with 6 bases in the middle. The CDR3 loop spans 10 amino acids. TCRdb re-called the 5' RACE reads through MiXCR, storing one row per CDR3 protein. This table has around 300,000 distinct CDR3 sequences, 10% to 15% appearing once. This clonotype was found many times. Its antigen remains unidentified. General study points: Any FACS-sorted repertoire could hold abundant clonotypes that contaminate it from the bulk population.

The chain is built from TRBV12-3 or TRBV12-4 and TRBJ2-3, with no clear D. The starting material was CD4+ T cells sorted from PBMCs, obtained 45 days after the yellow fever booster vaccination. The TCR comes from a man aged 30 to 45 who received the YFV17D yellow fever vaccine. This chain's CDR3 is CASGIDTQYF. DNA of the CDR3: TGTGCCAGCGGAATTGATACGCAGTATTTT.